The entry below gives a single T cell receptor (beta chain) sequence along with its context. In the source study's methods: Reference gene primer amplification gave nucleated cell count estimates. Assay: immunoSEQ multiplex PCR; the TCRdb copy retains only in-frame clones and omits some. That table supplies the V and J calls and clone size; D and trimming were determined from the DNA. The profile shows some 87,000 clones, 70% to 90% of them singletons. The data derive from a study of blood T cell repertoires in COVID-19. As for the study in general: Acute and convalescent COVID-19 samples came from the United States, Italy and Spain. From T cells, B-cell-depleted T cells, or PBMCs came the material, which was cDNA or gDNA.

With 6 bases clipped from V and 7 bases from J, the junction kept 6 bases outside the gene matches. The CDR3 sequence is 13 residues long. Germline CDR1 is MDHEN and CDR2 is SYDVKM. The chain employs TRBV28 and TRBJ1-3, with TRBD1 matching 7 bases. The TCR comes from a woman in her 70s with active or convalescent COVID-19. Sequencing input: peripheral blood. Here the CDR3 reads CASRGTVLNTIYF. The DNA of the CDR3 is TGTGCCAGCAGAGGGACAGTGTTGAACACCATATATTTT.